A single sample gave rise to the 21 T cell receptor beta chains below, sequenced in a study of PD-L1 blockade in urothelial cancer (dated by TCRdb to about 2017). Library preparation was by the immunoSEQ multiplex PCR assay. TCRdb took over this immuneACCESS table, retaining in-frame rearrangements with V and J assigned. Such tables are incomplete; in checked studies, under half of the missing clones stem from an unresolved V gene, and the remainder is unexplained. The table for this sample lists about 84,000 clones; 82% of them were counted only once. The ten largest clones represent over 7.5% of the sample. This specimen was PBMCs, taken around atezolizumab (anti-PD-L1) treatment. These receptors originate from a man between 65 and 85 years old with urothelial cancer.

The chain carries TRBV9 and TRBJ2-1; 11 positions agree with TRBD2. V lost 3 bases, J lost 5 bases, and 7 bases stayed unmatched. The CDR3 totals 16 residues. Germline V gene data show CDR1 as SGDLS and CDR2 as YYNGEE. The CDR3 protein is CASSARPGLADNEQFF. The CDR3 region has the DNA TGTGCCAGCAGCGCCCGACCGGGACTAGCGGACAATGAGCAGTTCTTC.

The chain recombines TRBV27 with TRBJ2-7; possibly TRBD1 for D (6 bases). The CDR3 length is 14 residues. The germline gives CDR1 MNHEY, CDR2 SMNVEV (reference sequence). V was trimmed by 4 bases and J by 9 bases, leaving 19 bases between them. CDR3 loop: CASSSLQGTVGQYF. The CDR3 DNA is TGTGCCAGCAGTTCGTTACAGGGTACGGTGGGGCAGTACTTC.

V and J are TRBV19 and TRBJ2-2, with a tentative D call TRBD1 (5 bases). CDR1 and CDR2 from the germline V gene are LNHDA and SQIVND (reference sequence). V lost 6 bases to trimming and J lost 0 bases, with 8 bases between them. This CDR3 region has 14 residues. The CDR3 DNA is TGTGCCAGTAGGTCAGGGTCGAACACCGGGGAGCTGTTTTTT. Protein: CASRSGSNTGELFF.

The chain employs TRBV6-1 and TRBJ2-1; the match to TRBD2 covers 11 bases. Germline loops: CDR1 MNHNS, CDR2 SASEGT. The junction had 10 bases not matched to a gene; V was cut back by 4 bases and J by 8 bases. This CDR3 is built from 16 residues. CDR3 protein: CASSAITSGRSDEQFF. The CDR3, as DNA: TGTGCCAGCAGTGCCATTACTAGCGGGAGATCCGATGAGCAGTTCTTC.

This clone was observed a few times. This chain uses TRBV18 with TRBJ2-1; perhaps TRBD2 as D (6 bases). V shed 2 bases and J shed 0 bases, with 11 bases lying between them. This CDR3 contains 16 residues. Germline V CDR1 and CDR2: KGHSH, LQKENI. This chain's CDR3 is CASSPSLASSYNEQFF. The CDR3 DNA reads as TGTGCCAGCTCACCATCACTAGCAAGCTCCTACAATGAGCAGTTCTTC.

This chain joins TRBV5-1 and TRBJ1-1; D might be TRBD1 (6 bases). This CDR3 has 14 amino acids. The germline CDR1 and CDR2 sequences are SGHRS and YFSETQ. V dropped 6 bases and J dropped 1 base, with 13 bases sitting between them. The CDR3 nucleotides are TGCGCCAGCACGGGGGAGGGGGGGAACACTGAAGCTTTCTTT. Translation: CASTGEGGNTEAFF.

The chain has TRBV27 and TRBJ2-1; the match to TRBD1 covers 9 bases. Germline V lookup: CDR1 MNHEY, CDR2 SMNVEV (reference sequence). This CDR3 spans 13 amino acids. With 6 bases clipped from V and 4 bases from J, the junction kept 1 base outside the gene matches. This CDR3 reads CASRGQGYNEQFF. DNA for the CDR3: TGTGCCAGCAGGGGACAGGGATACAATGAGCAGTTCTTC.

The chain uses TRBV18 and TRBJ2-1; TRBD1 matches 9 bases. Trimming removed 0 bases from V and 5 bases from J; junction bases left unmatched: 5. Germline V gives CDR1 KGHSH, CDR2 LQKENI. CDR3 length equals 16 residues. CDR3 nucleotides: TGTGCCAGCTCACCACCGACAGGGGGTTACCACAATGAGCAGTTCTTC. The encoded protein is CASSPPTGGYHNEQFF. Supplemented by reference TRBV18 and TRBJ2-1, the full variable domain reads NAGVMQNPRHLVRRRGQEARLRCSPMKGHSHVYWYRQLPEEGLKFMVYLQKENIIDESGMPKERFSAEFPKEGPSILRIQQVVRGDSAAYFCASSPPTGGYHNEQFFGPGTRLTVL.

This clone was observed a handful of times. The V and J genes are TRBV5-1 and TRBJ1-6; 7 bases match TRBD1. The ends lost 4 bases at V and 6 bases at J; junction bases unmatched: 7. The CDR3 has 15 amino acids. Germline values: CDR1 SGHRS, CDR2 YFSETQ. The chain's CDR3 is CASSLGTASNSPLHF. The CDR3 coding sequence is TGCGCCAGCAGCCTCGGGACAGCAAGTAATTCACCCCTCCACTTT.

This clone was picked up one time. This chain links TRBV5-6 with TRBJ1-4, with 7 positions matching TRBD1. Germline V gene sequence: CDR1 SGHDT, CDR2 YYEEEE. V shed 2 bases, J shed 5 bases, and the junction held 9 bases outside the gene matches. CDR3 size: 16 residues. The DNA for the CDR3 is TGTGCCAGCAGCTTCCAGTTCGGGACAGTCAATGAAAAACTGTTTTTT. This codes for CASSFQFGTVNEKLFF. The whole variable domain, remainder taken from reference TRBV5-6 and TRBJ1-4, is DAGVTQSPTHLIKTRGQQVTLRCSPKSGHDTVSWYQQALGQGPQFIFQYYEEEERQRGNFPDRFSGHQFPNYSSELNVNALLLGDSALYLCASSFQFGTVNEKLFFGSGTQLSVL.

The chain couples TRBV5-1 to TRBJ2-2; tentatively, D is TRBD1 (5 bases). The germline V gene has CDR1 SGHRS and CDR2 YFSETQ. Trimming pared 5 bases from V and 1 base from J, leaving 9 bases between. The CDR3 totals 14 residues. CDR3 sequence (DNA): TGCGCCAGCAGTACCAGGGAGAACACCGGGGAGCTGTTTTTT. Its protein is CASSTRENTGELFF.

A single count supports this clone. The chain couples TRBV7-2 to TRBJ2-4, with D possibly being TRBD1 (5 bases). V lost 6 bases and J 6 bases, leaving 18 bases between the germline ends. Germline assignment: CDR1 SGHTA and CDR2 FQGNSA. There are 15 residues in the CDR3. CDR3 bases: TGTGCCAGCAGTTTGAATACAGGTTTGGGAAACATTCAGTACTTC. This gives the protein CASSLNTGLGNIQYF.

The chain has TRBV5-6 and TRBJ2-7; D is possibly TRBD1 (6 bases). Germline assignment: CDR1 SGHDT and CDR2 YYEEEE. The V end was cut by 0 bases, the J end by 3 bases, with 10 bases between. The CDR3 spans 14 residues. The chain's CDR3 is CASSLDRDLYEQYF. CDR3 nucleotides: TGTGCCAGCAGCTTGGACAGGGACCTCTACGAGCAGTACTTC.

In nucleotides, the CDR3 is TGTGCCAGCTCCTACGCTCAAGAGGTCCCCTACGAGCAGTACTTC. Translated, it gives CASSYAQEVPYEQYF. This chain links TRBV11-3 with TRBJ2-7; D is unresolved. The CDR3 runs to 15 residues. Germline CDR1 is SGHNT and CDR2 is YENEEA. The ends were cut back, 8 bases at V and 2 bases at J, with 19 bases in the middle. Filled out from reference TRBV11-3 and TRBJ2-7, the complete variable domain reads EAGVVQSPRYKIIEKKQPVAFWCNPISGHNTLYWYLQNLGQGPELLIRYENEEAVDDSQLPKDRFSAERLKGVDSTLKIQPAELGDSAVYLCASSYAQEVPYEQYFGPGTRLTVT.

The CDR3 region is CASSQDGQFQHF. The CDR3 DNA reads as TGCGCCAGCAGCCAAGATGGCCAGTTTCAGCATTTT. This chain joins TRBV4-1 and TRBJ1-5; D is unresolved. The ends were cut back, 0 bases at V and 13 bases at J, with 10 bases in the middle. This CDR3 is built from 12 residues. Per germline, CDR1 MGHRA and CDR2 YSYEKL.

This chain joins TRBV29-1 and TRBJ2-3, with D maybe TRBD1 (6 bases). Trimming stripped 6 bases from V and 6 bases from J, with 19 bases between. This CDR3 spans 14 amino acids. The germline V gene encodes CDR1 SQVTM and CDR2 ANQGSEA. CDR3 DNA sequence: TGCAGCGTATTTCAAGGGGGTACTTGGGATACGCAGTATTTT. This gives the protein CSVFQGGTWDTQYF.

The gene calls are TRBV7-2 and TRBJ2-3, with TRBD2 matching over 9 bases. J lost 5 bases, V lost 1 base, and 10 bases had no gene match. The CDR3 is 17 amino acids. Looked up from germline, CDR1 is SGHTA and CDR2 is FQGNSA. In nucleotides, the CDR3 is TGTGCCAGCAGCTTAGGGCTGGCGGGGGGGCCTCTAGATACGCAGTATTTT. It codes for CASSLGLAGGPLDTQYF.

The rearrangement links TRBV2 to TRBJ2-2; D is unclear. V was clipped by 2 bases and J by 0 bases, with 7 bases between them. The CDR3 is 15 residues long. Germline V gives CDR1 SNHLY, CDR2 FYNNEI. The CDR3 DNA sequence: TGTGCCAGCAGTGAAAGTGGAGCGAACACCGGGGAGCTGTTTTTT. Translating gives CASSESGANTGELFF. The complete variable domain, with remaining parts taken from reference TRBV2 and TRBJ2-2, reads EPEVTQTPSHQVTQMGQEVILRCVPISNHLYFYWYRQILGQKVEFLVSFYNNEISEKSEIFDDQFSVERPDGSNFTLKIRSTKLEDSAMYFCASSESGANTGELFFGEGSRLTVL.

This clone appeared a single time. The rearrangement joins TRBV27 to TRBJ2-7; 11 bases map to TRBD1. CDR3 size: 16 residues. V was pared by 4 bases and J by 9 bases, with 14 bases of the junction left unmatched. Per the germline V gene, CDR1 is MNHEY and CDR2 is SMNVEV (reference sequence). CDR3: CASSYGTGGFSQRQYF. DNA for the CDR3: TGTGCCAGCAGTTACGGGACAGGGGGGTTCTCCCAAAGGCAGTACTTC.

V is TRBV7-8 and J is TRBJ2-5; no definite D call. The CDR3 has 13 amino acids. Germline CDR1 is SGHVS and CDR2 is FQNEAQ. V lost 1 base to trimming and J lost 4 bases, with 7 bases between them. CDR3 in amino acids: CASSLVLLETQYF. The CDR3 DNA reads as TGTGCCAGCAGCTTAGTACTGTTAGAGACCCAGTACTTC.

The chain uses TRBV28 and TRBJ2-5; 7 nucleotides line up with TRBD2. Germline assignment: CDR1 MDHEN and CDR2 SYDVKM. The length of the CDR3 is 14 residues. V was pared by 3 bases and J by 7 bases, with 8 bases of the junction left unmatched. CDR3 coding DNA: TGTGCCAGCAGTTTTGGGACTAACCCCGCGACCCAGTACTTC. Translated, it gives CASSFGTNPATQYF.